Here is one T cell receptor beta chain with its context. Its antigen is as yet unknown. RNA amounts of about 0.5 to 1 ug underwent reverse transcription with random hexamers. The immunoSEQ assay covered 54 Vbeta and 13 Jbeta segments for CDR3. TCRdb used MiXCR to reprocess the immunoSEQ multiplex PCR reads, holding one entry per CDR3 protein. The table includes 170,000 or so distinct CDR3 sequences, 93% detected once. This sample stems from a study of CD8 T cells in Susac syndrome. General study points: It was acknowledged in the study that the number of individuals who were included in its TCR sequencing and HLA analysis was relatively small.

The sequenced target, TCR beta, came from blood CD8+ and CD4+ T cells. The CDR3 runs to 13 residues. Trimming took 1 base from V and 6 from J, leaving 12 bases between them. Germline CDR1 GTSNPN, CDR2 SVGIG (reference sequence). This sequence joins TRBV30 and TRBJ1-2; TRBD1 is a possible D gene (5 bases). The sample consisted of CD4+ T cells from PBMCs. This receptor was identified in a human donor with multiple sclerosis. The CDR3 sequence: CAWSGQGSNGYTF. The CDR3 DNA is TGTGCCTGGAGTGGGCAGGGCAGCAATGGCTACACCTTC. Full variable domain (missing parts from reference TRBV30 and TRBJ1-2): SQTIHQWPATLVQPVGSPLSLECTVEGTSNPNLYWYRQAAGRGLQLLFYSVGIGQISSEVPQNLSASRPQDRQFILSSKKLLLSDSGFYLCAWSGQGSNGYTFGSGTRLTVV.